These T cell receptor beta chains were read from a single sample in a study of blood T cell repertoires in COVID-19. Clones were read by immunoSEQ multiplex PCR, and TCRdb kept only the in-frame ones, dropping some. The sample yields nearly 200,000 clones, 70% to 90% seen once. The specimen was peripheral blood. These receptors came from a woman between 65 and 79 years old with acute or convalescent COVID-19. CDR3s include the opening cysteine and the closing phenylalanine or tryptophan. D genes are given only for firm matches. Clone sizes are given selectively: once, few, many, or a class where the clone is expanded.

j_call	d_call	v_call	clone_size	cdr3_aa	cdr3_nt
TRBJ2-3	.	TRBV5-5	.	CASSLGQGSFTDTQYF	TGTGCCAGCAGCTTGGGGCAGGGGTCATTCACAGATACGCAGTATTTT
TRBJ2-7	TRBD2	TRBV19	once	CASSSLAGRYEQYF	TGTGCCAGTAGTTCACTAGCGGGACGATACGAGCAGTACTTC
TRBJ1-5	TRBD1	TRBV6-2/TRBV6-3	.	CASSSIPSDRAKLNQPQHF	TGTGCCAGCAGTTCCATCCCCTCGGACAGGGCAAAATTAAATCAGCCCCAGCATTTT
TRBJ2-2	TRBD2	TRBV18	.	CASSQAGVTGELFF	TGTGCCAGCTCACAGGCGGGGGTCACCGGGGAGCTGTTTTTT
TRBJ2-2	TRBD1	TRBV5-1	.	CASSRDRGRTGELFF	TGCGCCAGCAGTCGGGACAGGGGGCGGACCGGGGAGCTGTTTTTT
TRBJ2-5	.	TRBV2	.	CASSERGREGGKTQYF	TGTGCCAGCAGTGAAAGGGGTAGAGAGGGAGGAAAGACCCAGTACTTC
TRBJ1-2	.	TRBV7-9	.	CASSAGGINYGYTF	TGTGCCAGCAGCGCCGGGGGGATAAACTATGGCTACACCTTC
TRBJ1-3	.	TRBV28	.	CASRLDTNSGNTIYF	TGTGCCAGCAGACTTGACACCAACTCTGGAAACACCATATATTTT
TRBJ2-5	TRBD2	TRBV10-3	.	CAISESGLAIETQYF	TGTGCCATCAGTGAGTCGGGACTAGCCATAGAGACCCAGTACTTC
TRBJ2-5	.	TRBV5-4	.	CASSEGGSETQYF	TGTGCCAGCAGCGAGGGGGGGAGTGAGACCCAGTACTTC
TRBJ1-5	.	TRBV19	.	CASSLTGNQPQHF	TGTGCCAGTAGTCTAACAGGCAATCAGCCCCAGCATTTT
TRBJ1-3	.	TRBV12-3/TRBV12-4	.	CASSSRNTIYF	TGTGCCAGCAGTTCCCGGAACACCATATATTTT
TRBJ2-3	TRBD1	TRBV19	.	CASSVQGYRDTQYF	TGTGCCAGTAGTGTACAGGGGTATAGAGATACGCAGTATTTT
TRBJ1-2	TRBD1	TRBV19	.	CASSMRQGEIGYTF	TGTGCCAGTAGTATGCGACAGGGAGAGATTGGCTACACCTTC
TRBJ1-2	TRBD1	TRBV7-9	.	CASSITSTGDGYGYTF	TGTGCCAGCAGCATAACCTCCACAGGGGATGGCTATGGCTACACCTTC
TRBJ2-3	TRBD1	TRBV15	.	CATSRGTGKGTDTQYF	TGTGCCACCAGCAGAGGGACAGGGAAGGGCACAGATACGCAGTATTTT
TRBJ2-2	TRBD1	TRBV5-6	.	CASSFYRGTGELFF	TGTGCCAGCAGCTTCTACAGGGGGACCGGGGAGCTGTTTTTT
TRBJ1-1	.	TRBV5-1	.	CASSLGIRLTNTEAFF	TGCGCCAGCAGCTTGGGAATCCGACTTACGAACACTGAAGCTTTCTTT
TRBJ2-2	.	TRBV4-3	once	CASSQEIRQEGTGELFF	TGCGCCAGCAGCCAAGAGATTCGGCAGGAAGGCACCGGGGAGCTGTTTTTT
TRBJ2-7	TRBD1	TRBV5-6	.	CASRWTGSSYEQYF	TGTGCCAGCAGGTGGACAGGTAGTTCCTACGAGCAGTACTTC
TRBJ1-6	TRBD1	TRBV13	.	CASSYGQGFSPLHF	TGTGCCAGCAGTTACGGACAGGGATTCTCACCCCTCCACTTT
TRBJ2-5	TRBD2	TRBV2	.	CASSILLAGETQYF	TGTGCCAGCAGTATACTACTAGCGGGGGAGACCCAGTACTTC
TRBJ1-4	.	TRBV24-1	.	CATSDSRGSGEKLFF	TGTGCCACCAGTGATTCCCGGGGGTCCGGAGAAAAACTGTTTTTT
TRBJ2-3	.	TRBV7-2	.	CASSLAREDTQYF	TGTGCCAGCAGCTTAGCGAGGGAAGATACGCAGTATTTT
TRBJ1-4	TRBD1	TRBV6-2/TRBV6-3	.	CASSYGRGITNEKLFF	TGTGCCAGCAGTTACGGCAGGGGGATTACTAATGAAAAACTGTTTTTT
TRBJ2-3	TRBD2	TRBV3-1/TRBV3-2	.	CASSQGGTKQYF	TGTGCCAGCAGCCAAGGAGGGACTAAGCAGTATTTT
TRBJ1-5	.	TRBV6-2/TRBV6-3	.	CASSPGTSFRPQHF	TGTGCCAGCAGTCCCGGGACATCTTTTCGCCCCCAGCATTTT
TRBJ1-1	TRBD1	TRBV10-3	few	CAITSDRGRWAFF	TGTGCCATCACTTCGGACAGGGGGCGTTGGGCTTTCTTT